These T cell receptor beta chains were read from a single sample in a study of a mutant IDH1 vaccine in newly diagnosed glioma. The antigens these receptors bind are not known. Produced via immunoSEQ multiplex PCR; TCRdb's table is partial and in-frame only. The sample holds 12,000 or so clones, around 86% seen once. This specimen consisted of PBMCs, obtained from a glioma patient whose treatment included an IDH1 peptide vaccine. Every receptor here comes from a woman in her 40s with glioma. Some clones in this sample may be carry-over from other donors' samples. CDR3s include the opening cysteine and the closing phenylalanine or tryptophan. D genes are given only for firm matches. Not all rows give a size; the values are once, few, many and, for expanded clones, a class.

j_call	cdr3_length	v_call	d_call	clone_size	cdr3_aa	cdr3_nt
TRBJ2-3	14	TRBV19	TRBD2	-	CASGEGLRTDTQYF	TGTGCCAGTGGGGAGGGACTACGCACAGATACGCAGTATTTT
TRBJ1-5	17	TRBV6-1	-	once	CASSEAGWGDGNQPQHF	TGTGCCAGCAGTGAAGCAGGATGGGGAGATGGCAATCAGCCCCAGCATTTT
TRBJ2-7	15	TRBV6-1	-	-	CASSEEAVRTYEQYF	TGTGCCAGCAGTGAGGAGGCAGTCCGGACCTACGAGCAGTACTTC
TRBJ2-2	15	TRBV6-5	-	-	CASRSYRGGTGELFF	TGTGCCAGCAGGTCTTACAGGGGAGGCACCGGGGAGCTGTTTTTT
TRBJ1-2	15	TRBV7-2	-	-	CASSPQQGRGYGYTF	TGTGCCAGCAGCCCCCAGCAGGGGCGGGGCTATGGCTACACCTTC
TRBJ2-2	14	TRBV7-2	-	-	CASSIQANTGELFF	TGTGCCAGCAGCATTCAGGCCAACACCGGGGAGCTGTTTTTT
TRBJ1-1	14	TRBV5-1	-	-	CASSLGDGQREAFF	TGCGCCAGCAGCTTGGGGGATGGACAGCGTGAAGCTTTCTTT
TRBJ2-2	14	TRBV6-1	-	-	CASTEGVGPGELFF	TGTGCCAGCACCGAGGGTGTGGGGCCCGGGGAGCTGTTTTTT
TRBJ1-4	14	TRBV25-1	TRBD1	-	CASSEWDRDEKLFF	TGTGCCAGCAGTGAGTGGGACAGGGATGAAAAACTGTTTTTT
TRBJ1-2	13	TRBV29-1	TRBD1	-	CSVEGQNNYGYTF	TGCAGCGTTGAGGGACAGAATAACTATGGCTACACCTTC
TRBJ1-4	16	TRBV14	-	-	CASSQRQTLKAEKLFF	TGTGCCAGCAGCCAACGCCAGACATTGAAGGCGGAAAAACTGTTTTTT
TRBJ2-2	15	TRBV28	-	-	CASTPPAGGAGELFF	TGTGCCAGCACCCCCCCGGCAGGAGGGGCCGGGGAGCTGTTTTTT
TRBJ2-3	15	TRBV6-5	TRBD2	-	CASSYEAGGPSAQYF	TGTGCCAGCAGTTACGAGGCGGGAGGGCCCTCGGCGCAGTATTTT
TRBJ1-1	15	TRBV7-2	-	once	CASSSGAKGTTEAFF	TGTGCCAGCAGCTCGGGGGCCAAGGGGACCACTGAAGCTTTCTTT
TRBJ1-2	13	TRBV5-4	-	-	CASSLERDYGYTF	TGTGCCAGCAGCTTGGAAAGGGACTATGGCTACACCTTC
TRBJ1-1	14	TRBV7-2	TRBD1	few	CASSATGANTEAFF	TGTGCCAGCAGCGCGACAGGGGCGAACACTGAAGCTTTCTTT
TRBJ2-6	15	TRBV7-2	-	-	CASSPGWAGANVLTF	TGTGCCAGCAGCCCCGGGTGGGCTGGGGCCAACGTCCTGACTTTC
TRBJ1-2	12	TRBV5-4	-	-	CASYGSGDGYTF	TGTGCCAGCTACGGAAGCGGTGATGGCTACACCTTC
TRBJ1-3	11	TRBV6-5	-	-	CASHSGNTIYF	TGTGCCAGTCACTCTGGAAACACCATATATTTT
TRBJ1-1	13	TRBV10-1	-	-	CASRNSKNTEAFF	TGCGCCAGCAGGAACAGTAAGAACACTGAAGCTTTCTTT
TRBJ2-7	13	TRBV6-5	-	once	CASSQMFWGGQYF	TGTGCCAGCAGCCAAATGTTCTGGGGTGGGCAGTACTTC
TRBJ1-3	14	TRBV7-9	-	-	CASSLVGSGNTIYF	TGTGCCAGCAGCTTAGTAGGGTCTGGAAACACCATATATTTT
TRBJ1-1	14	TRBV7-9	TRBD1	-	CASSLTGGVTEAFF	TGTGCCAGCAGCCTTACAGGGGGAGTCACTGAAGCTTTCTTT
TRBJ2-3	14	TRBV7-9	TRBD1	-	CASSFDRGTDTQYF	TGTGCCAGCAGCTTCGACAGGGGTACAGATACGCAGTATTTT
TRBJ2-1	14	TRBV7-8	TRBD1	few	CASSLRTGGYEQFF	TGTGCCAGCAGTCTACGCACAGGGGGCTATGAGCAGTTCTTC
TRBJ2-1	13	TRBV2	TRBD1	-	CASRDRTYNEQFF	TGTGCCAGCCGGGACAGGACCTACAATGAGCAGTTCTTC
TRBJ2-7	12	TRBV6-1	-	-	CASNGLAYEQYF	TGTGCCAGCAATGGACTTGCCTACGAGCAGTACTTC
TRBJ2-7	15	TRBV7-6	TRBD2	-	CASSSETSGSYEQYF	TGTGCCAGCAGCTCTGAAACTAGCGGGAGCTACGAGCAGTACTTC
TRBJ1-1	14	TRBV5-4	-	-	CASSLADSNTEAFF	TGTGCCAGCAGCTTGGCGGACAGTAACACTGAAGCTTTCTTT
TRBJ1-1	11	TRBV6-5	-	once	CASEEGTEAFF	TGTGCCAGCGAGGAGGGAACTGAAGCTTTCTTT
TRBJ1-2	16	TRBV5-6	TRBD1	-	CASSPIRQGEFYGYTF	TGTGCCAGCAGCCCAATACGACAGGGGGAATTCTATGGCTACACCTTC
TRBJ1-1	14	TRBV10-1	-	few	CASSEGRGGTEAFF	TGCGCCAGCAGTGAGGGCCGAGGGGGCACTGAAGCTTTCTTT
TRBJ1-5	16	TRBV10-2	TRBD1	once	CASSSGTGAHNQPQHF	TGCGCCAGCAGTTCTGGGACAGGGGCCCACAATCAGCCCCAGCATTTT
TRBJ2-3	13	TRBV2	-	-	CASSVLAIDTQYF	TGTGCCAGCAGTGTACTAGCCATAGATACGCAGTATTTT
TRBJ1-2	12	TRBV28	-	-	CASSFQDYGYTF	TGTGCCAGCAGCTTCCAGGACTATGGCTACACCTTC
TRBJ1-2	15	TRBV28	-	-	CASSWNSGGGYGYTF	TGTGCCAGCAGTTGGAATTCTGGCGGAGGCTATGGCTACACCTTC
TRBJ2-7	15	TRBV30	TRBD2	once	CAWNYPGTSAYEQYF	TGTGCCTGGAATTATCCCGGGACTAGCGCCTACGAGCAGTACTTC
TRBJ1-5	16	TRBV19	TRBD1	-	CASSPRDRGTNQPQHF	TGTGCCAGTAGTCCCCGGGACAGGGGGACCAATCAGCCCCAGCATTTT
TRBJ2-3	17	TRBV5-8	-	-	CASSSPGHLTPMDTQYF	TGTGCCAGCAGCTCCCCGGGCCATCTCACCCCGATGGATACGCAGTATTTT
TRBJ1-1	12	TRBV10-1	-	-	CASSVTGTEAFF	TGCGCCAGCAGTGTAACAGGCACTGAAGCTTTCTTT
TRBJ1-1	15	TRBV7-2	-	-	CASSFSDRMNTEAFF	TGTGCCAGCAGCTTTAGTGACAGGATGAACACTGAAGCTTTCTTT